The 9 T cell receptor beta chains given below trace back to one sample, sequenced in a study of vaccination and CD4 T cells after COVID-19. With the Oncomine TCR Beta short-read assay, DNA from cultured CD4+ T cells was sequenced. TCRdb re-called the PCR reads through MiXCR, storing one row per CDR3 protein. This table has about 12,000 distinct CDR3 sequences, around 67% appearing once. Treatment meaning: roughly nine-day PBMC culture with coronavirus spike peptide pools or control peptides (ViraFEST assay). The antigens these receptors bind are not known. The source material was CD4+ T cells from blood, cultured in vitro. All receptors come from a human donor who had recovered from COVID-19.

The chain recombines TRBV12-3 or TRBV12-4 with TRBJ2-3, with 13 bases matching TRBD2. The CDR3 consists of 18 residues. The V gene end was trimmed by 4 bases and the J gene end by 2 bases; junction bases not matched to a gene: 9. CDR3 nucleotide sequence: TGTGCCAGCAGTTCCGGGACTAGCGGGGCCGCGATCACAGATACGCAGTATTTT. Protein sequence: CASSSGTSGAAITDTQYF.

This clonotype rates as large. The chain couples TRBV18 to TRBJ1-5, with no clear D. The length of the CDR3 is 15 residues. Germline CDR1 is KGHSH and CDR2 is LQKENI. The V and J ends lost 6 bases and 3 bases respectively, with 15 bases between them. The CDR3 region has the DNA TGTGCCAGCTCGCTTAAAGAGGGTTCCAATCAGCCCCAGCATTTT. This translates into CASSLKEGSNQPQHF.

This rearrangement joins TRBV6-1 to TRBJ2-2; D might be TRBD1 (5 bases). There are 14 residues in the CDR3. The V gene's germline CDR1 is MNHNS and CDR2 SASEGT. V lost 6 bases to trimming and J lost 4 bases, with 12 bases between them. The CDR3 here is CASRLQVSTGELFF. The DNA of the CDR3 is TGTGCCAGCAGATTACAGGTTTCCACCGGGGAGCTGTTTTTT.

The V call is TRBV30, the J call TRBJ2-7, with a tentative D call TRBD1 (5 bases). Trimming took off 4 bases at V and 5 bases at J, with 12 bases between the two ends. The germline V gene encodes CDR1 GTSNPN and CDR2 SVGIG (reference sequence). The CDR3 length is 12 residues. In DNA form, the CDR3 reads TGTGCCTGGACCAGGGATGGTAACGAGCAGTACTTC. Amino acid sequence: CAWTRDGNEQYF.

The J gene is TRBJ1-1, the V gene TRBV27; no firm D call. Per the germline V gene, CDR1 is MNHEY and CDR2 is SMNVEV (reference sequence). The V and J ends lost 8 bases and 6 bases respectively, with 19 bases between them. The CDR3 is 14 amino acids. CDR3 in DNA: TGTGCCAGCCACTCCCCACAGAGGGCGGCTGAAGCTTTCTTT. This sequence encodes CASHSPQRAAEAFF.

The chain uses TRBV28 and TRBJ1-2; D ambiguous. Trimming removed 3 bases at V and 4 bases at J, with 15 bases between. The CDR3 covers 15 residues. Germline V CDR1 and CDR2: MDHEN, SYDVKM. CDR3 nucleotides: TGTGCCAGCAGTTTCGGCCAGGCGGACGTCTATGGCTACACCTTC. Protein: CASSFGQADVYGYTF.

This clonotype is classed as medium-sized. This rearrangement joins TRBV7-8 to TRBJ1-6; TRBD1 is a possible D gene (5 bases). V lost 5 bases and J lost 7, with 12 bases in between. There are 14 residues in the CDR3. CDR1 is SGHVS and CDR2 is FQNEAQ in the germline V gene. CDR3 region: CASSPREGNSPLHF. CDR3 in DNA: TGTGCCAGCAGCCCTCGGGAGGGGAATTCACCCCTCCACTTT. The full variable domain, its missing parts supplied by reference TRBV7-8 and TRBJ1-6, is GAGVSQSPRYKVAKRGQDVALRCDPISGHVSLFWYQQALGQGPEFLTYFQNEAQLDKSGLPSDRFFAERPEGSVSTLKIQRTQQEDSAVYLCASSPREGNSPLHFGNGTRLTVT.

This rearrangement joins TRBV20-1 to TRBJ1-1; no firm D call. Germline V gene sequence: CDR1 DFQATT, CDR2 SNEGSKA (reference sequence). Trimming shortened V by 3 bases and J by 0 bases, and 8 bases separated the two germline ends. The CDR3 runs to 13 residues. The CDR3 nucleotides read TGCAGTGCTAGGCAGACAATGAACACTGAAGCTTTCTTT. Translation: CSARQTMNTEAFF.

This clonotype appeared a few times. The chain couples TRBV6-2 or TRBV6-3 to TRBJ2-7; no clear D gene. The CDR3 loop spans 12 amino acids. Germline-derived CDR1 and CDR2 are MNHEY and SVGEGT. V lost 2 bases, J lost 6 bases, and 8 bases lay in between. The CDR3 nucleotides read TGTGCCAGCAGTTACGGGGTTGGCGAGCAGTACTTC. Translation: CASSYGVGEQYF.